This T cell receptor beta chain derives from a study of metastatic and nonmetastatic thyroid tumors. About the research overall: Across peripheral blood and tumor or nodule tissue samples taken from malignant and benign thyroid patients, the repertoires were compared with one another. Study-level findings and limits: Benign nodules were reported to have significantly lower TCR beta diversity than malignant thyroid tumors, in blood and tumor.

Original analysis: The authors used CDR3 differences across clinicopathological groups to build a distant-metastasis classifier for papillary thyroid cancer. MiXCR was used by TCRdb to re-call the PCR reads. The V and J calls here are based on TCRdb, not the publication. The sample includes about 53,000 clones, 20% to 25% seen only once; the top ten take 3.5% to 5%. Germline values: CDR1 DFQATT, CDR2 SNEGSKA (reference sequence). The ends were cut back, 6 bases at V and 7 bases at J, with 22 bases in the middle. CDR3 size: 15 residues. Patients underwent thyroid surgery, and none had received any treatment before it. On this clone: The antigen remains unidentified.

Source material: blood. V is TRBV20-1 and J is TRBJ2-1; D possibly corresponds to TRBD2 (5 bases). This sequence was found in a female donor with papillary thyroid cancer or a benign thyroid nodule (not recorded which). Some clones in this sample may be carry-over from other donors' samples. CDR3 nucleotide sequence: TGCAGTGCCCTTAAGGGAGTGGAAAAACTAAATGAGCAGTTCTTC. The encoded protein is CSALKGVEKLNEQFF.